What follows describes a single TCR beta chain. Its specificity is unknown. The assay was immunoSEQ multiplex PCR, and TCRdb's table has in-frame clones only and misses some. The table shows over 90,000 clones, with 91% occurring only once. The data belong to a study of T cell responses to AZD1222 COVID-19 vaccine. The study's findings and limits: Most donors were white British, females outnumbered males, and clonal diversity was possibly underestimated. Across the whole spike, CD4 TCRs peaked at regions 160-218 and 743-854. At baseline, just five to seven AZD1222 recipients tested seropositive. Regions left unmutated in variants are reportedly the target of nearly half of spike-specific TCRs.

The V gene's germline CDR1 is SGDLS and CDR2 YYNGEE. With V trimmed by 4 bases and J by 0 bases, 6 bases remained unmatched. CDR3 length: 15 residues. The rearrangement joins TRBV9 to TRBJ1-1, with 7 nucleotides matching TRBD1. The TCR was taken from an adult in good health. The sequencing here drew on peripheral blood, taken on day 0 of AZD1222 vaccination. CDR3 region: CASSPGGAVNTEAFF. DNA for the CDR3: TGTGCCAGCAGCCCAGGGGGGGCCGTGAACACTGAAGCTTTCTTT.